Sequencing of this T cell receptor beta chain was carried out in a study of cytomegalovirus exposure and HLA in healthy donors. The PCR had 60 Vbeta and 13 Jbeta primers. Here immunoSEQ multiplex PCR was the method, and the copy in TCRdb shows in-frame clones only, minus some. The sample holds roughly 120,000 clones, approximately 80% seen once. Germline V gene data show CDR1 as SGHNT and CDR2 as YYREEE (reference sequence). Trimming removed 4 bases at V and 4 bases at J, with 13 bases between. This CDR3 region has 14 residues. The chain uses TRBV5-4 and TRBJ2-3; no clear D. The clonotype was recovered from a young woman in good health and CMV-seronegative. The sample taken for sequencing was PBMCs. The CDR3 DNA is TGTGCCAGCAGCCCAGTTAGCAGCTCAGATACGCAGTATTTT. Amino acid sequence: CASSPVSSSDTQYF.